This T cell receptor (beta chain) was observed in a study of T-cell memory formation after mild COVID-19. Study-level results: CD4+ contracting clones were found mainly in CM and EM, and CD8+ ones in EMRA. Contracting clones from day 15 to 85 had balanced CD4/CD8; later expanders favoured CD4+. Prior to infection, memory already included some responding clones, suggesting cross-reactive memory joined.

TCR alpha and TCR beta cDNA libraries carrying sample barcodes and UMIs came from 5'RACE with constant-segment primers. TCRdb re-analysed the 5' RACE reads in MiXCR, keeping a single row per CDR3 protein. The sample comprises around 150,000 distinct CDR3 sequences, around 30% of which are singletons, and approximately 12% rests with the top ten. A note on this clonotype: Its antigen is currently unknown.

The sequence was collected from an adult woman who had mild COVID-19 (a few samples of this study predate the infection). Cell type and time point are not known. The source material was PBMCs or a T cell subset sorted from them (not recorded which).

The CDR3 coding sequence is TGTGCCACCAGTGATTCAGGACTATCGAACACCGGGGAGCTGTTTTTT. It translates to CATSDSGLSNTGELFF. The genes are TRBV24-1 and TRBJ2-2, with a weak D call TRBD2 (6 bases). The V gene lost 2 bases and the J gene lost 0 bases, with 9 bases spanning the gap. The CDR3 totals 16 residues. The germline V gene has CDR1 KGHDR and CDR2 SFDVKD.